Listed below are T cell receptor beta chains from one sample, sequenced in a study of identifying expanded T cells in peripheral blood. Generated by immunoSEQ multiplex PCR, the TCRdb table keeps only in-frame clones and is missing some. The table shows nearly 60,000 clones, with roughly nine tenths occurring only once. The sequencing sample was made of blood. Receptors originate from a person between 18 and 75 years old in good health. CDR3s include the opening cysteine and the closing phenylalanine or tryptophan. The order of the fields is D gene, clone size, J gene, V gene, CDR3 DNA, CDR3 protein. D genes are given only for firm matches. Not all rows give a size; the values are once, few, many and, for expanded clones, a class.

.,.,TRBJ2-6,TRBV7-2,TGTGCCAGCAGCTTAATGGGGTCTGGGGCCAACGTCCTGACTTTC,CASSLMGSGANVLTF
.,.,TRBJ2-7,TRBV6-1,TGTGCCAGCAGTGTTCACCACGGTTCCTACGAGCAGTACTTC,CASSVHHGSYEQYF
.,.,TRBJ2-3,TRBV25-1,TGTGCCAGCAGTGATCGGGCAGCAGGGGCCCGCTTCACAGATACGCAGTATTTT,CASSDRAAGARFTDTQYF
.,once,TRBJ2-1,TRBV4-1,TGCGCCAGCAGTTACAGGGATGAGGCTTACAATGAGCAGTTCTTC,CASSYRDEAYNEQFF
.,.,TRBJ2-5,TRBV5-4,TGTGCCAGCAGCTTGGGAGGGAACCAAGAAGCCCAGTACTTC,CASSLGGNQEAQYF
TRBD1,.,TRBJ1-2,TRBV19,TGTGCCAGTAGTATAGAACTGCGGACAGGGAATGGCTACACCTTC,CASSIELRTGNGYTF
.,.,TRBJ2-7,TRBV6-1,TGTGCCAGCAGTGAGACGGCGGGTGACTCCTACGAGCAGTACTTC,CASSETAGDSYEQYF
TRBD1,.,TRBJ2-1,TRBV7-2,TGTGCCAGCAGCTCGAACCGGGACAGGGGAGTTGGGGAGCAGTTCTTC,CASSSNRDRGVGEQFF
.,.,TRBJ2-5,TRBV29-1,TGCAGCGTTGAAGTGGGTGAGACCCAGTACTTC,CSVEVGETQYF
.,.,TRBJ2-7,TRBV30,TGTGCCTGGAGTTCCTGGGCCGGGACTCTTATATCCGAGCAGTACTTC,CAWSSWAGTLISEQYF
.,.,TRBJ2-1,TRBV9,TGTGCCAGCAGCCCACTCCGGGGTTCCTACAATGAGCAGTTCTTC,CASSPLRGSYNEQFF
.,.,TRBJ1-2,TRBV6-1,TGTGCCAGCAGTGTTGACCCGAGTGGGGGGGTTTATGGCTACACCTTC,CASSVDPSGGVYGYTF
.,.,TRBJ2-7,TRBV7-9,TGTGCCAGCAGCTTAGGCACGGGGAAGACGTGGTACGAGCAGTACTTC,CASSLGTGKTWYEQYF
.,.,TRBJ2-4,TRBV10-1,TGCGCCAGCAGTGATCTCGGGGAAGGTAGTATAGCCAAAAACATTCAGTACTTC,CASSDLGEGSIAKNIQYF
.,.,TRBJ2-2,TRBV7-2,TGTGCCAGCAGCTTAGGGAGACCCGGGGAGCTGTTTTTT,CASSLGRPGELFF
TRBD2,.,TRBJ2-7,TRBV27,TGTGCCAGCAGTTTATCGACGGGGGGCTCCTACGAGCAGTACTTC,CASSLSTGGSYEQYF
.,.,TRBJ2-7,TRBV5-1,TGCGCCAGCTTTCAGATTGGGGGCCGCGAGCAGTACTTC,CASFQIGGREQYF
TRBD1,.,TRBJ2-6,TRBV7-2,TGTGCCAGCAGCCTCCCCCGCAGACAGGGAGAGGCCAACGTCCTGACTTTC,CASSLPRRQGEANVLTF
.,.,TRBJ2-7,TRBV6-1,TGTGCCAGCAGTAGTATTGGACAGTCCTACGAGCAGTACTTC,CASSSIGQSYEQYF
TRBD1,.,TRBJ1-2,TRBV25-1,TGTGCCAGCAGTGGGGACCGGGACAGGGGGTTTGGCTACACCTTC,CASSGDRDRGFGYTF
TRBD1,few,TRBJ2-7,TRBV6-1,TGTGCCAGCATCTTCGACAGGGGGCTCGGGGAGCAGTACTTC,CASIFDRGLGEQYF
.,.,TRBJ2-1,TRBV2,TGTGCCAGCATGGGGAAAACCGGGACCTTGGGCGAGCAGTTCTTC,CASMGKTGTLGEQFF
TRBD1,.,TRBJ2-5,TRBV19,TGTGCCAGTAGTAGAAGGGGACAGGGGGCCCAAGAGACCCAGTACTTC,CASSRRGQGAQETQYF
.,.,TRBJ2-5,TRBV28,TGTGCCAGCAGTTTATATCAGGGGGGCGCGGAGACCCAGTACTTC,CASSLYQGGAETQYF
.,.,TRBJ1-5,TRBV13,TGTGCCAGCAGCTTATTATTAGGGAGGAGTGGTCAGCCCCAGCATTTT,CASSLLLGRSGQPQHF
TRBD1,.,TRBJ2-7,TRBV27,TGTGCCAGCAGTTCGAGGACAGGGTCGTACGAGCAGTACTTC,CASSSRTGSYEQYF
TRBD1,.,TRBJ1-2,TRBV29-1,TGCACGAGGCCCGGGACAGGGGGCTACGGCTACACCTTC,CTRPGTGGYGYTF
.,.,TRBJ2-7,TRBV15,TGTGCCACCAGCCGACAGCCTGGCTCCTACGAGCAGTACTTC,CATSRQPGSYEQYF
.,.,TRBJ1-2,TRBV5-6,TGTGCCAGCAGCCCTGGCTCTTTTTCCTATGGCTACACCTTC,CASSPGSFSYGYTF
TRBD2,once,TRBJ2-5,TRBV25-1,TGTGCCAGCAGTGAATTAGCGGGGGCCGGGACCCAGTACTTC,CASSELAGAGTQYF
.,once,TRBJ2-1,TRBV29-1,TGCAGCGTTAAGACAAACTACAATGAGCAGTTCTTC,CSVKTNYNEQFF
.,.,TRBJ2-1,TRBV20-1,TGCAGTGCGTCACCCCCCAATGAGCAGTTCTTC,CSASPPNEQFF
.,once,TRBJ2-7,TRBV7-2,TGTGCCAGCAGCTTAGGGACTAACCAATACGAGCAGTACTTC,CASSLGTNQYEQYF